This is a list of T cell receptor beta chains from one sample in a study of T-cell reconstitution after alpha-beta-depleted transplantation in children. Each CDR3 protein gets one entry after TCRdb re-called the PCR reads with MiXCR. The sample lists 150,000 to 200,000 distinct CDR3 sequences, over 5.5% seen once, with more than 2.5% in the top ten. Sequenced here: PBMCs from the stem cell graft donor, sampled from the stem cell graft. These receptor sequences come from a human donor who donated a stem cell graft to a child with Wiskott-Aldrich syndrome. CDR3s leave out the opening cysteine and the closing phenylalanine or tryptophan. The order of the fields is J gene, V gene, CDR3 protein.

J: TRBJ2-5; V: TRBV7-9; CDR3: ASSLGQRETQY
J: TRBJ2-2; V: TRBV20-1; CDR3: STRGKNTGELF
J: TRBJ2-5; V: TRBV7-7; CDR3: ASSWTGQETQY
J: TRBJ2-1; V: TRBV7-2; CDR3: ASSARRPLAGESEQF
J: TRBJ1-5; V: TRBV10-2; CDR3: ASSERAGRRNQPQH
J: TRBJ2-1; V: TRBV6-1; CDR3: ASSATSGGAGEQF
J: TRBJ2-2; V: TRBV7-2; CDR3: ASSLRGHFTGELF
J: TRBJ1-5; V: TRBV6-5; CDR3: ASSSPAQGKPQH
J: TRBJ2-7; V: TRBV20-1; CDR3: SARDLDTAYEQY
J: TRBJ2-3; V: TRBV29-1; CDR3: SVERADTQY
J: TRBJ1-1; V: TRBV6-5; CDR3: ASRRTGVLRRGNTEAF
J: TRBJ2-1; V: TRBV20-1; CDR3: SARIAGVLSGEQF
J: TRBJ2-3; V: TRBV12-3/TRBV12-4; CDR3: ASSRLLLPRGDTQY
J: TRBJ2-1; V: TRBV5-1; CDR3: ASSFQGLAGGFNEQF
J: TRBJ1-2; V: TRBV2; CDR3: ASSGPANYGYT
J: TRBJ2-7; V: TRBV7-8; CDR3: ASSLDRQGTYEQY
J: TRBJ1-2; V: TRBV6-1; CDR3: GIKSTGYT
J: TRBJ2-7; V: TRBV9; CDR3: ASSTTWEVSGEQY
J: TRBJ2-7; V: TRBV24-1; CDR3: ATSDLVRGGYEQY
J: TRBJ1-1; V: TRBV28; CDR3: ASSLYHTEAF
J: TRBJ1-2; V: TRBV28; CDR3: ASRQGAASGYT
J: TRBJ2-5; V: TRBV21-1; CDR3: ASSTYRVAETQY
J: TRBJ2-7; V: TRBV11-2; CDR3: ASSFGQGPYEQY
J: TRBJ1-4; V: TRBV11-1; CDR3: ASSPVTHSLLDEKLF
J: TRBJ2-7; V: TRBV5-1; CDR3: ASSLEPAGIYEQY
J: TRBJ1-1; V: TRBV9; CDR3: ASSPYRPNEAF
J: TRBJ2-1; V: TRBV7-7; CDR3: ASSSESEYYEQF
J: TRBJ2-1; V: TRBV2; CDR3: AINPRGGIGLAGVNEQF
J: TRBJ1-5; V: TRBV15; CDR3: ATSREQGAQPQH
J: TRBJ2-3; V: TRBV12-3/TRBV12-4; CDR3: ASSLVPTRQY
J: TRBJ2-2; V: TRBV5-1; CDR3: ASSSSTGATGELF
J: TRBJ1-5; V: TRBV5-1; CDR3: ASSLVGKEDQPQH
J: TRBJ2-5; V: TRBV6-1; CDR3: ASRDGGQETQY
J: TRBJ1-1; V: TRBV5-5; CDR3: ASSSTDFTEAF
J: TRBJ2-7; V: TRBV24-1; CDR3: ATSVGRTTEQY
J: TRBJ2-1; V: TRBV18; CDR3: ASSLSGDLTYNEQF
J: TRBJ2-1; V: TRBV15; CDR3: ATIAGGRNNEQF
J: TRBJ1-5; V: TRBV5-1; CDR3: ASSWGSNQPQH
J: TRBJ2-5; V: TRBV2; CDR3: ASSAFTGDETQY
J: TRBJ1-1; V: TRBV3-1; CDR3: ASSPFGQVNTEAF
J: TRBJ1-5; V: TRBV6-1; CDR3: ASRVDGSGNQPQH
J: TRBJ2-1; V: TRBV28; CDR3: ASHRDYTKI
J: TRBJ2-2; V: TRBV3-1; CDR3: ASSQRTGELF
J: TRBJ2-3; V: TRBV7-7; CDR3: ASSLQGYTDTQY
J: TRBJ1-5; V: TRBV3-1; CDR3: ASSPSNPGAEQPQH